This is a list of T cell receptor beta chains from one sample in a study of cytomegalovirus exposure and HLA in healthy donors. The assay was immunoSEQ multiplex PCR, and TCRdb's table has in-frame clones only and misses some. Of around 120,000 clones in the sample, almost 85% are singletons; the top ten hold about 2.5%. Sequenced sample: PBMCs. These receptors originate from a boy between 2 and 15 years old in good health and CMV-seronegative. Each CDR3 is given with its conserved first and last residue. The D gene is left open where the match is weak. The listing skips clone size in some rows; elsewhere it reads once, few, many or a size class.

.	TRBV19	.	TRBJ2-1	TGTGCCAGTAGAGTTCTTCAGGGGACCAATGAGCAGTTCTTC	CASRVLQGTNEQFF
.	TRBV19	.	TRBJ1-4	TGTGCCAGTAGTTCCCCCCGGCACCTGGGAGAGGAAAAACTGTTTTTT	CASSSPRHLGEEKLFF
.	TRBV30	TRBD1	TRBJ2-7	TGTGCCTGGAGTACGGGACAGATCTACGAGCAGTACTTC	CAWSTGQIYEQYF
.	TRBV27	.	TRBJ1-6	TGTGCCAGCAGCCTCAGGAATTCACCCCTCCACTTT	CASSLRNSPLHF
.	TRBV7-3	.	TRBJ2-1	TGTGCCAGCAGCCCCAGGTGGCAGGCCAATGAGCAGTTCTTC	CASSPRWQANEQFF
.	TRBV5-4	.	TRBJ2-1	TGTGCCAGCAGCTGGATGGGGGCCCCACATGAGCAGTTCTTC	CASSWMGAPHEQFF
.	TRBV5-1	.	TRBJ2-5	TGCGCCAGCAGCTTGGCCGATAGGGGGGGCTTCCAAGAGACCCAGTACTTC	CASSLADRGGFQETQYF
.	TRBV7-3	.	TRBJ1-1	TGTGCCAGCAGCTTAATTAGCAGCTCCCACACTGAAGCTTTCTTT	CASSLISSSHTEAFF
few	TRBV4-2	TRBD2	TRBJ2-5	TGTGCCAGCAGCCCCCAGGGGAAAACTAGCGGTGGGGCAGAGACCCAGTACTTC	CASSPQGKTSGGAETQYF
.	TRBV11-3	TRBD2	TRBJ2-7	TGTGCCAGCAGCTTAGTCGGGCCGGGGGGGTCCTACGAGCAGTACTTC	CASSLVGPGGSYEQYF
.	TRBV7-6	TRBD2	TRBJ2-3	TGTGCCAGCAGCTCGTGGGGGGGAGATACGCAGTATTTT	CASSSWGGDTQYF
.	TRBV9	.	TRBJ1-3	TGTGCCAGCAACCGGGAGACTAGCTCTGGAAACACCATATATTTT	CASNRETSSGNTIYF
.	TRBV15	.	TRBJ2-5	TGTGCCACCAGCAGAGATCGGGCAGGGTCGGAGACCCAGTACTTC	CATSRDRAGSETQYF
few	TRBV5-4	.	TRBJ1-1	TGTGCCAGCAGCTTGAACGACAGGCCCAACACTGAAGCTTTCTTT	CASSLNDRPNTEAFF
once	TRBV7-2	.	TRBJ1-5	TGTGCCAGCACCCCACAGGGTTTAAATCAGCCCCAGCATTTT	CASTPQGLNQPQHF
.	TRBV5-1	TRBD1	TRBJ1-2	TGCGCCAGCAGCTTGGACCGGGACAGTTACGATGGCTACACCTTC	CASSLDRDSYDGYTF
.	TRBV30	.	TRBJ1-4	TGTGCCTGGAGTAGGGACACAAATGAAAAACTGTTTTTT	CAWSRDTNEKLFF
.	TRBV27	.	TRBJ1-2	TGTGCCAGCACCCCCCGGGGGAAGGCTAACTATGGCTACACCTTC	CASTPRGKANYGYTF
.	TRBV18	.	TRBJ1-1	TGTGCCAGCTCCCCGACACCGAACACTGAAGCTTTCTTT	CASSPTPNTEAFF
once	TRBV25-1	.	TRBJ1-4	TGTGCCAGCAGTGAATCCGTTGCAACTAATGAAAAACTGTTTTTT	CASSESVATNEKLFF
.	TRBV7-3	TRBD1	TRBJ1-1	TGTGCCAGCAGCCCGGGGACAGCTGAAGCTTTCTTT	CASSPGTAEAFF
.	TRBV29-1	.	TRBJ2-1	TGCAGCGCTAACAAGGGGGTTACCTACAATGAGCAGTTCTTC	CSANKGVTYNEQFF
.	TRBV15	TRBD2	TRBJ2-1	TGTGCCACCAGCCCGACTAGCGGGGGGGCCTACAATGAGCAGTTCTTC	CATSPTSGGAYNEQFF
.	TRBV30	.	TRBJ1-2	TGTGCCTGGAGTGTACGTGGAGGGCCCTATGGCTACACCTTC	CAWSVRGGPYGYTF
.	TRBV6-5	.	TRBJ2-1	TGTGCCAGCTCGGACTGGGCCAATGAGCAGTTCTTC	CASSDWANEQFF
.	TRBV6-1	TRBD1	TRBJ1-1	TGTGCCGGCAGTGAATGGGACAGTCCGTCCGAAGCTTTCTTT	CAGSEWDSPSEAFF
.	TRBV7-8	TRBD1	TRBJ2-2	TGTGCCAGCAGCCTCTGGGGACAGGGGACCGGGGAGCTGTTTTTT	CASSLWGQGTGELFF
.	TRBV18	.	TRBJ1-6	TGTGCCAGCTCACCTAGGCGGCCAGGGGCTGATTCACCCCTCCACTTT	CASSPRRPGADSPLHF
.	TRBV19	TRBD2	TRBJ2-1	TGTGCCAGTAGCTCTAGCGGGTACGTCTACAATGAGCAGTTCTTC	CASSSSGYVYNEQFF
few	TRBV7-7	.	TRBJ2-5	TGTGCTAGCAGTCAGACTCTTTTGGCGGAACCCCAGTACTTC	CASSQTLLAEPQYF
.	TRBV30	.	TRBJ1-2	TGTGCCTGGAGTAGGGGACACCTCTATGGCTACACCTTC	CAWSRGHLYGYTF
.	TRBV6-5	TRBD1	TRBJ2-1	TGTGCCAGCAGTTACATCGGGACAGGGAGTATCAATGAGCAGTTCTTC	CASSYIGTGSINEQFF
once	TRBV7-6	TRBD2	TRBJ2-5	TGTGCCAGCAGCGTTACCGGGACTAGCGGGGAAGAGACCCAGTACTTC	CASSVTGTSGEETQYF
.	TRBV7-6	.	TRBJ2-3	TGTGCCAGCAGCTTTCAGGATACGCAGTATTTT	CASSFQDTQYF
.	TRBV7-9	TRBD1	TRBJ2-7	TGTGCCAGCAGCCCCGCCGGCAGGGGGCGGAATGAGCAGTACTTC	CASSPAGRGRNEQYF
.	TRBV9	.	TRBJ2-2	TGTGCCAGCAGCAGTGACAGAAACACCGGGGAGCTGTTTTTT	CASSSDRNTGELFF
.	TRBV27	TRBD2	TRBJ2-7	TGTGCCAGCAGTTGGGGGACTAGTGGGTACGAGCAGTACTTC	CASSWGTSGYEQYF
.	TRBV11-2	.	TRBJ1-1	TGTGCCAGCAGCTTTATCGAGAGCACTGAAGCTTTCTTT	CASSFIESTEAFF
.	TRBV6-6	.	TRBJ1-5	TGTGCCAGCAGTTACGGCGGGGCTCAGCCCCAGCATTTT	CASSYGGAQPQHF
.	TRBV6-5	TRBD1	TRBJ2-2	TGTGCCAGCAATACAGGGGATACCGGGGAGCTGTTTTTT	CASNTGDTGELFF
once	TRBV4-1	.	TRBJ1-2	TGCGCCAGCAGCCTCGAAACTACAGGAATCGGCTATGGCTACACCTTC	CASSLETTGIGYGYTF
.	TRBV15	TRBD1	TRBJ1-2	TGTGCCACTCGACCTACAGGGGGCATTGGCTACACCTTC	CATRPTGGIGYTF
.	TRBV5-1	.	TRBJ2-2	TGCGCCAGCAGCTTCGCCGGTGACACCGGGGAGCTGTTTTTT	CASSFAGDTGELFF